A selection of T cell receptor beta chains follows, all from one sample in a study of shared clonotypes between healthy human individuals. Sequencing used immunoSEQ multiplex PCR; TCRdb keeps in-frame clones, though not all of them. The sample contains over a million clones, approximately 80% of which appear only once. The source material was memory CD4+ T cells from PBMCs. These TCRs come from a man aged 18 to 29 in good health. Some clones in this sample may be carry-over from other donors' samples. Both conserved end residues are part of each CDR3. The D gene is left open where the match is weak. Rows may omit the clone size; those that give it use once, few, many or a size class.

cdr3_nt: TGTGCCACCAGCAGAGGTCTGATGGCTGAAGCTTTCTTT
cdr3_aa: CATSRGLMAEAFF
d_call: .
v_call: TRBV15
clone_size: .
j_call: TRBJ1-1

cdr3_nt: TGTGCCAGCAGTCCAACTAGGGATACGCAGTATTTT
cdr3_aa: CASSPTRDTQYF
d_call: .
v_call: TRBV28
clone_size: .
j_call: TRBJ2-3

cdr3_nt: TGTGCCAGCAGTTACGGGGCGAAGAACACTGAAGCTTTCTTT
cdr3_aa: CASSYGAKNTEAFF
d_call: .
v_call: TRBV6-5
clone_size: .
j_call: TRBJ1-1

cdr3_nt: TGTGCCATCAGTGAGTCGAATCAGGGGGTCGAGCAGTACTTC
cdr3_aa: CAISESNQGVEQYF
d_call: TRBD1
v_call: TRBV10-3
clone_size: .
j_call: TRBJ2-7

cdr3_nt: TGCGCCAGCAGCTTTCTAGCGGGAGCCACCGGGGAGCTGTTTTTT
cdr3_aa: CASSFLAGATGELFF
d_call: TRBD2
v_call: TRBV5-1
clone_size: once
j_call: TRBJ2-2

cdr3_nt: TGCGCCAGCAGCCTTCTTCCGGGACAGGCAACCTACGAGCAGTACTTC
cdr3_aa: CASSLLPGQATYEQYF
d_call: TRBD1
v_call: TRBV4-1
clone_size: .
j_call: TRBJ2-7

cdr3_nt: TGCGCCAGCAGCTCCAATTCCAGACAGGGAAACATTCAGTACTTC
cdr3_aa: CASSSNSRQGNIQYF
d_call: TRBD1
v_call: TRBV7-8
clone_size: .
j_call: TRBJ2-4

cdr3_nt: TGTGCCAGCAGTGAAGAGGCAGGGGTACAGCCCCAGCATTTT
cdr3_aa: CASSEEAGVQPQHF
d_call: .
v_call: TRBV2
clone_size: few
j_call: TRBJ1-5

cdr3_nt: TGTGCCAGCAGTGAAAGGTTTTCCTACGAGCAGTACTTC
cdr3_aa: CASSERFSYEQYF
d_call: .
v_call: TRBV6-5
clone_size: .
j_call: TRBJ2-7

cdr3_nt: TGCAGTGCTAGACCCCAAGAGACCCAGTACTTC
cdr3_aa: CSARPQETQYF
d_call: .
v_call: TRBV20-1
clone_size: .
j_call: TRBJ2-5

cdr3_nt: TGTGCCAGCAAAGTAACAGGAGACTACGAGCAGTACTTC
cdr3_aa: CASKVTGDYEQYF
d_call: .
v_call: TRBV7-2
clone_size: .
j_call: TRBJ2-7

cdr3_nt: TGTGCCAGCAGTGAAAAAAAGGGACAGGGTCGCCATGGGACCCAGTACTTC
cdr3_aa: CASSEKKGQGRHGTQYF
d_call: TRBD1
v_call: TRBV6-1
clone_size: once
j_call: TRBJ2-5

cdr3_nt: TGTGCCAGCAGCTTACGCGGGGTTGGGGCCAACGTCCTGACTTTC
cdr3_aa: CASSLRGVGANVLTF
d_call: .
v_call: TRBV11-1
clone_size: .
j_call: TRBJ2-6

cdr3_nt: TGCGCCAGCAGCTTTCTTGACGGATCCTATGGCTACACCTTC
cdr3_aa: CASSFLDGSYGYTF
d_call: .
v_call: TRBV5-1
clone_size: .
j_call: TRBJ1-2

cdr3_nt: TGTGCCAGCAGCTTATGGGGTACCGACACCGGGGAGCTGTTTTTT
cdr3_aa: CASSLWGTDTGELFF
d_call: .
v_call: TRBV7-9
clone_size: .
j_call: TRBJ2-2

cdr3_nt: TGTGCCAGCAGTTACGTGGCGGACTCTGGAAACACCATATATTTT
cdr3_aa: CASSYVADSGNTIYF
d_call: .
v_call: TRBV6-5
clone_size: .
j_call: TRBJ1-3

cdr3_nt: TGTGCCAGCAGCCCCGAGGGCGGGGAAAAACTGTTTTTT
cdr3_aa: CASSPEGGEKLFF
d_call: .
v_call: TRBV6-1
clone_size: .
j_call: TRBJ1-4

cdr3_nt: TGTGCCAGTAGTATAGATTCGCGCCCGTCTTCGGGAAATCAGCCCCAGCATTTT
cdr3_aa: CASSIDSRPSSGNQPQHF
d_call: .
v_call: TRBV19
clone_size: .
j_call: TRBJ1-5

cdr3_nt: TGTGCCAGCAGCTCCACAGGGGGCTCCTACGAGCAGTACTTC
cdr3_aa: CASSSTGGSYEQYF
d_call: TRBD1
v_call: TRBV25-1
clone_size: .
j_call: TRBJ2-7

cdr3_nt: TGCGCCAGCAGCTTGACAGTGGGGACCTCCTACGAGCAGTACTTC
cdr3_aa: CASSLTVGTSYEQYF
d_call: .
v_call: TRBV5-1
clone_size: .
j_call: TRBJ2-7

cdr3_nt: TGTGCCTGGAGTGGAGGATACGTCTTGAACGAGCAGTACTTC
cdr3_aa: CAWSGGYVLNEQYF
d_call: .
v_call: TRBV30
clone_size: .
j_call: TRBJ2-7

cdr3_nt: TGTGCCAGCAGCTTGGATCAGGGGGGCCACAATGAGCAGTTCTTC
cdr3_aa: CASSLDQGGHNEQFF
d_call: .
v_call: TRBV5-6
clone_size: .
j_call: TRBJ2-1

cdr3_nt: TGTGCCAGCAGCAATAGGGGGGGGCGCATCAGCAATCAGCCCCAGCATTTT
cdr3_aa: CASSNRGGRISNQPQHF
d_call: .
v_call: TRBV27
clone_size: .
j_call: TRBJ1-5

cdr3_nt: TGTGCCAGCAGCCGCAGGGGAGGCTACGAGCAGTACTTC
cdr3_aa: CASSRRGGYEQYF
d_call: .
v_call: TRBV5-6
clone_size: .
j_call: TRBJ2-7

cdr3_nt: TGTGCCAGCTCATATACGGCGTCCGACGCGTCAAGGGATGGCTACACCTTC
cdr3_aa: CASSYTASDASRDGYTF
d_call: .
v_call: TRBV18
clone_size: many
j_call: TRBJ1-2

cdr3_nt: TGTGCCAGCAGCCGGTACCTGCTCAGCCCCCAGGGCCATGAGCAGTTCTTC
cdr3_aa: CASSRYLLSPQGHEQFF
d_call: .
v_call: TRBV14
clone_size: .
j_call: TRBJ2-1

cdr3_nt: TGTGCCAGTCCCGAACCCGGACAGGGAGGAAACACCATATATTTT
cdr3_aa: CASPEPGQGGNTIYF
d_call: TRBD1
v_call: TRBV6-1
clone_size: .
j_call: TRBJ1-3

cdr3_nt: TGTGCCAGCTCAAGGGACAGGGTCGACACCGGGGAGCTGTTTTTT
cdr3_aa: CASSRDRVDTGELFF
d_call: TRBD1
v_call: TRBV18
clone_size: .
j_call: TRBJ2-2

cdr3_nt: TGTGCCAGCAGCTTACGAGACAGCGGGGATGGCTACACCTTC
cdr3_aa: CASSLRDSGDGYTF
d_call: .
v_call: TRBV7-2
clone_size: .
j_call: TRBJ1-2

cdr3_nt: TGCGCCAGCAGCCCGGGACAGCTAGAGACCCAGTACTTC
cdr3_aa: CASSPGQLETQYF
d_call: TRBD1
v_call: TRBV5-1
clone_size: .
j_call: TRBJ2-5

cdr3_nt: TGTGCCAGCAGTTACTGGTTACAGTCGAAAGAGACCCAGTACTTC
cdr3_aa: CASSYWLQSKETQYF
d_call: .
v_call: TRBV6-5
clone_size: .
j_call: TRBJ2-5

cdr3_nt: TGCGCCAGCAGCTTGGCGGCGGGGGAAGAGACCCAGTACTTC
cdr3_aa: CASSLAAGEETQYF
d_call: TRBD2
v_call: TRBV5-1
clone_size: .
j_call: TRBJ2-5

cdr3_nt: TGTGCCAGCCTCAGGGGGAGCTCCTACAATGAGCAGTTCTTC
cdr3_aa: CASLRGSSYNEQFF
d_call: TRBD1
v_call: TRBV6-6
clone_size: .
j_call: TRBJ2-1

cdr3_nt: TGTGCCAGCAGATGGACTAGCGGACAAGAGACCCAGTACTTC
cdr3_aa: CASRWTSGQETQYF
d_call: TRBD2
v_call: TRBV5-6
clone_size: once
j_call: TRBJ2-5

cdr3_nt: TGCGCCAGCAGCCAAGATAAGGGACGGGAGTGGACCCAGTACTTC
cdr3_aa: CASSQDKGREWTQYF
d_call: .
v_call: TRBV4-1
clone_size: .
j_call: TRBJ2-5

cdr3_nt: TGTGCCAGCAGCCAAGAGGATGGGGAGCGTCAGCCCCAGCATTTT
cdr3_aa: CASSQEDGERQPQHF
d_call: .
v_call: TRBV4-2
clone_size: .
j_call: TRBJ1-5

cdr3_nt: TGTGCCAGCAGCTTACAACCGGGACAGGGGGGGTACGAGCAGTACTTC
cdr3_aa: CASSLQPGQGGYEQYF
d_call: TRBD1
v_call: TRBV11-2
clone_size: few
j_call: TRBJ2-7

cdr3_nt: TGTGCCAGCAGCTCGGCGGGGGAGACCCAGTACTTC
cdr3_aa: CASSSAGETQYF
d_call: .
v_call: TRBV5-4
clone_size: few
j_call: TRBJ2-5

cdr3_nt: TGTGCCAGCAGCCCTGTAGGGGTACGGTCTGAAGCTTTCTTT
cdr3_aa: CASSPVGVRSEAFF
d_call: .
v_call: TRBV28
clone_size: once
j_call: TRBJ1-1

cdr3_nt: TGTGCCAGAATACCAGCGGGTCGCGACTACGAGCAGTACTTC
cdr3_aa: CARIPAGRDYEQYF
d_call: .
v_call: TRBV19
clone_size: .
j_call: TRBJ2-7

cdr3_nt: TGTGCCAGCAGCCCTCGTCCCGCAGGGGGCGTTTCGGCTTTCTTT
cdr3_aa: CASSPRPAGGVSAFF
d_call: TRBD1
v_call: TRBV7-2
clone_size: .
j_call: TRBJ1-1

cdr3_nt: TGTGCCAGCAGTTTAGGGGGCAGGGGCCCCTCGTTGGGGGCCAACGTCCTGACTTTC
cdr3_aa: CASSLGGRGPSLGANVLTF
d_call: .
v_call: TRBV28
clone_size: .
j_call: TRBJ2-6

cdr3_nt: TGTGCCAGCAGTCCCAAGACAGGCCCACACTCTGGGGCCAACGTCCTGGCTTTC
cdr3_aa: CASSPKTGPHSGANVLAF
d_call: .
v_call: TRBV27
clone_size: .
j_call: TRBJ2-6

cdr3_nt: TGTGCCAGCAGCTTACATTCTGAAGCTTTCTTT
cdr3_aa: CASSLHSEAFF
d_call: .
v_call: TRBV11-2
clone_size: many
j_call: TRBJ1-1

cdr3_nt: TGTGCCAGCGTCGGCGCGGATCGGAACACTGAAGCTTTCTTT
cdr3_aa: CASVGADRNTEAFF
d_call: .
v_call: TRBV5-6
clone_size: few
j_call: TRBJ1-1

cdr3_nt: TGTGCCAGCAGCGTATTACTAGCGGGAGTTGAAGATACGCAGTATTTT
cdr3_aa: CASSVLLAGVEDTQYF
d_call: TRBD2
v_call: TRBV9
clone_size: .
j_call: TRBJ2-3

cdr3_nt: TGTGCCAGCAGCCTTGAGGGGGCAGGGGGCTACGAGCAGTACTTC
cdr3_aa: CASSLEGAGGYEQYF
d_call: TRBD1
v_call: TRBV7-2
clone_size: .
j_call: TRBJ2-7

cdr3_nt: TGCAGCGTCGTGAGGGACAGGTTTGGTAATGGCTACACCTTC
cdr3_aa: CSVVRDRFGNGYTF
d_call: TRBD1
v_call: TRBV29-1
clone_size: .
j_call: TRBJ1-2

cdr3_nt: TGTGCCAGCTTCAGTTTAGATCTCGAGCAGTACTTC
cdr3_aa: CASFSLDLEQYF
d_call: .
v_call: TRBV28
clone_size: once
j_call: TRBJ2-7

cdr3_nt: TGTGCCAGCAGCCCCGCAGGGGCAACTAATGAAAAACTGTTTTTT
cdr3_aa: CASSPAGATNEKLFF
d_call: .
v_call: TRBV28
clone_size: .
j_call: TRBJ1-4

cdr3_nt: TGTGCCAGCAGCTTAGAACCGGGGATCGGAGCTTTCTTT
cdr3_aa: CASSLEPGIGAFF
d_call: .
v_call: TRBV11-2
clone_size: .
j_call: TRBJ1-1

cdr3_nt: TGCGCCAGCAGCCCAGGTCTGGGGGAGACCCAGTACTTC
cdr3_aa: CASSPGLGETQYF
d_call: .
v_call: TRBV10-1
clone_size: once
j_call: TRBJ2-5

cdr3_nt: TGTGCCAGCAGCTGGCTTAGCGGGAGCCGCACAGATACGCAGTATTTT
cdr3_aa: CASSWLSGSRTDTQYF
d_call: TRBD2
v_call: TRBV5-4
clone_size: .
j_call: TRBJ2-3

cdr3_nt: TGTGCCAGCTCAGCACAGGCCCCGAACACTGAAGCTTTCTTT
cdr3_aa: CASSAQAPNTEAFF
d_call: .
v_call: TRBV18
clone_size: many
j_call: TRBJ1-1

cdr3_nt: TGTGCCAGCAGCTTAGGGGGTCCGACAGCTGAAGCTTTCTTT
cdr3_aa: CASSLGGPTAEAFF
d_call: .
v_call: TRBV7-9
clone_size: few
j_call: TRBJ1-1

cdr3_nt: TGTGCCTGGAGTATGGGATCCGAGGGCTACACCTTC
cdr3_aa: CAWSMGSEGYTF
d_call: .
v_call: TRBV30
clone_size: .
j_call: TRBJ1-2

cdr3_nt: TGTGCCAGCAGCTCGCAGACCCAGGGGGCTGGTGGCTACACCTTC
cdr3_aa: CASSSQTQGAGGYTF
d_call: TRBD1
v_call: TRBV7-9
clone_size: many
j_call: TRBJ1-2

cdr3_nt: TGTGCCATCAGTGTACAGGGGATTCACTCTGGGAATGAGCAGTTCTTC
cdr3_aa: CAISVQGIHSGNEQFF
d_call: TRBD1
v_call: TRBV10-3
clone_size: .
j_call: TRBJ2-1